This T cell receptor (beta chain) came from a study of T cells in Graves' hyperthyroidism and ophthalmopathy. As for the study in general: At initial diagnosis, before any treatment had begun, peripheral blood was obtained. The study, taken as a whole, reports: Ophthalmopathy and stable hyperthyroidism were separated by a 13 V-J model. Blood samples included most of the expanded thyroid clonotypes exceeding 0.001.

This clonotype has just a few counts. Its antigen remains unidentified. A much larger clone lies a single base off, so this may be a read error. Disease duration under 2 months; hyperthyroidism patients were aged 18 to 65. Amplification targeted TCR beta CDR3 regions from RNA transcripts. Using the HTBI primer set, a first-round RT-PCR was run on the TCR CDR3. TCRdb analysed the multiplex PCR reads with MiXCR anew, one entry per CDR3 protein. The sample carries 470,000 or so distinct CDR3 sequences, less than 25% recorded once. This clonotype originated in a man aged 18-30 years with Graves' hyperthyroidism. Input material: blood.

The CDR3 protein is CASSMGPNTEACF. CDR3 sequence (DNA): TGTGCCAGCAGCATGGGACCGAACACTGAAGCTTGCTTT. The J gene is TRBJ1-1, the V gene TRBV7-9; a possible D gene is TRBD1 (5 bases). The CDR3 extends over 13 amino acids. Per the germline V gene, CDR1 is SEHNR and CDR2 is FQNEAQ (reference sequence).